The sequence of this TCR beta chain was determined in a study of blood T cell repertoires in COVID-19. Study-wide context: Donors in the United States, Italy and Spain gave samples during acute or convalescent COVID-19.

V dropped 0 bases and J dropped 3; count of bases not matched to a gene: 9. The CDR3 is 17 residues long. Germline values: CDR1 SGHAT, CDR2 FQNNGV. Using immunoSEQ multiplex PCR, the repertoire was profiled, and TCRdb retains in-frame clones only, with some absent. The table shows 150,000 to 170,000 clones, with roughly 84% occurring only once. Source material: peripheral blood. The V call is TRBV11-2, the J call TRBJ1-1; TRBD1 matches at 8 bases. The sequence derives from an older woman with COVID-19, enrolled during active disease. The CDR3 DNA follows: TGTGCCAGCAGCTTAGAGGGTTGGGCAGGGGGCTACACTGAAGCTTTCTTT. Amino acid sequence: CASSLEGWAGGYTEAFF. The whole variable domain, remainder taken from reference TRBV11-2 and TRBJ1-1, is EAGVAQSPRYKIIEKRQSVAFWCNPISGHATLYWYQQILGQGPKLLIQFQNNGVVDDSQLPKDRFSAERLKGVDSTLKIQPAKLEDSAVYLCASSLEGWAGGYTEAFFGQGTRLTVV.